This T cell receptor beta chain is drawn from a study of blood T cells in healthy people across ages. This clonotype has just a few counts. PCR was performed a second time for about 7 to 12 cycles using a sample-barcoded 5' primer and a J-beta primer mix. TCRdb reanalysed the 5' RACE reads using MiXCR and keeps one entry per CDR3 protein. The table shows approximately 2,000,000 distinct CDR3 sequences, with around 40% occurring only once. The V gene's germline CDR1 is SGHTA and CDR2 FQGNSA. The V and J ends lost 4 bases and 5 bases respectively, with 15 bases between them. The CDR3 has 15 amino acids.

The chain couples TRBV7-2 to TRBJ2-1; weak D call: TRBD2 (6 bases). This TCR was sampled from a human donor in good health. The sample was blood. The CDR3 nucleotides are TGTGCCAGCAGCTGGGCGCGGGGATCGGACAATGAGCAGTTCTTC. Translated: CASSWARGSDNEQFF.